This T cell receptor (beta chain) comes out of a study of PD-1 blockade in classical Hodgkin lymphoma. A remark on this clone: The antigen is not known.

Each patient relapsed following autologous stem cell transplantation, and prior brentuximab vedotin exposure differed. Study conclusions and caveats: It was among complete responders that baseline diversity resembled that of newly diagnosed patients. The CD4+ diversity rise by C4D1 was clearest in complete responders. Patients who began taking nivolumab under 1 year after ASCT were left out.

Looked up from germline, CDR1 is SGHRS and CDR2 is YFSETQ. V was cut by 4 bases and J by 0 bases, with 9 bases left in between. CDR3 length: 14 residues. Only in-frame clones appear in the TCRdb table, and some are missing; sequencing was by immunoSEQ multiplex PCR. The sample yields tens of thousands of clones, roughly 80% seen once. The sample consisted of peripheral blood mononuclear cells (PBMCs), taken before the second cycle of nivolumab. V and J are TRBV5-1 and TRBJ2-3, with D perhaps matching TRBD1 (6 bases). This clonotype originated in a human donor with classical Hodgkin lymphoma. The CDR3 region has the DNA TGCGCCAGCAGCCCGACAGGTAGCACAGATACGCAGTATTTT. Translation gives CASSPTGSTDTQYF.